Detailed here is one T cell receptor (beta chain). Its antigen is unidentified. CDR1 is SGHAT, CDR2 FQNNGV, per germline. The CDR3 extends over 11 amino acids. V was pared by 5 bases and J by 12 bases, with 11 bases between. The sample comes from a study of blood T cells in healthy people across ages. Whole-study results and caveats: Considered underestimates were the diversity estimates obtained from one million T cells.

Through a sample-barcoded 5' primer and a J-beta primer mix, a second PCR was run for roughly 6 to 11 cycles. Any given sample supplied a minimum of 3 million CDR3-containing paired-end reads. TCRdb re-analysed the 5' RACE reads in MiXCR, keeping a single row per CDR3 protein. Of approximately 900,000 distinct CDR3 sequences in the sample, 45% to 50% were seen once. V gene TRBV11-2 combines with J gene TRBJ2-1; D may be TRBD2 (5 bases). The sequencing sample was made of blood. This receptor was taken from a man aged 25-45 years in good health. In DNA, the CDR3 is TGTGCCAGCAGCGCCACTAGAACGCAGTTCTTC. This gives the protein CASSATRTQFF.